Listed here are 13 T cell receptor beta chains from one sample, sequenced in a study of monozygotic twins with inflammatory bowel disease. Following a re-call of the 5' RACE reads, TCRdb has one entry per CDR3 protein and lacks DNA. Recorded for this sample: about 440,000 distinct CDR3 sequences. Specimen: blood. These receptors were obtained from a human donor with ulcerative colitis or Crohn's disease, or a healthy co-twin of an affected twin (not recorded which).

The genes are TRBV7-9 and TRBJ2-6. The CDR3 covers 16 residues. Germline loops: CDR1 SEHNR, CDR2 FQNEAQ (reference sequence). The CDR3 is CASSLDTTSGANVLTF.

The genes are TRBV30 and TRBJ1-6. The CDR3 spans 13 residues. Germline lookup yields CDR1 GTSNPN and CDR2 SVGIG (reference sequence). This CDR3 reads CAWNGETNSPLHF.

The rearrangement links TRBV19 to TRBJ2-1; no DNA is available, so the TRBD1 call from TCRdb remains unchecked. This CDR3 contains 16 residues. Germline loops: CDR1 LNHDA, CDR2 SQIVND (reference sequence). This CDR3 is CASSPTGTGGFNEQFF.

Here the CDR3 reads CASSHDRESYSNQPQHF. The chain recombines TRBV18 with TRBJ1-5; checking the TCRdb D call of TRBD1 is not possible without DNA. CDR1 is KGHSH, CDR2 LQKENI, per germline. CDR3 length equals 17 residues.

The V gene is TRBV19, the J gene TRBJ2-3; the D call from TCRdb, TRBD1, cannot be confirmed without DNA. Germline-derived CDR1 and CDR2 are LNHDA and SQIVND (reference sequence). The CDR3 loop spans 15 amino acids. The CDR3 sequence: CASSMGGARTDTQYF.

This rearrangement joins TRBV12-3 or TRBV12-4 to TRBJ1-3. The CDR3 totals 15 residues. CDR3 sequence: CASRPTPYPGNTIYF.

The chain couples TRBV5-1 to TRBJ2-3. The CDR3 covers 15 residues. Per the germline V gene, CDR1 is SGHRS and CDR2 is YFSETQ. CDR3 region: CASSLDGIGSDTQYF.

The CDR3: CASSQLEWGIEQYF. The J gene is TRBJ2-7, the V gene TRBV14; TCRdb calls TRBD1, which cannot be checked without DNA. The CDR3 is 14 amino acids. Germline values: CDR1 SGHDN, CDR2 FVKESK.

The chain joins TRBV28 to TRBJ2-5; TCRdb designates TRBD1, a call that cannot be tested without DNA. Germline values: CDR1 MDHEN, CDR2 SYDVKM. This CDR3 comprises 15 residues. The CDR3: CASTFELLGAGTQYF.

The chain combines TRBV6-1 with TRBJ2-2; absent DNA, TCRdb's TRBD2 call cannot be checked. Germline values: CDR1 MNHNS, CDR2 SASEGT. The CDR3 length is 15 residues. Here the CDR3 reads CASPGRQGDTGELFF.

The chain links TRBV5-1 to TRBJ1-1. Germline-derived CDR1 and CDR2 are SGHRS and YFSETQ. The CDR3 is 16 amino acids. The CDR3 loop reads CASSPLGQASSTEAFF.

The chain couples TRBV7-9 to TRBJ1-5. CDR3 size: 13 residues. Germline CDR1 and CDR2: SEHNR and FQNEAQ (reference sequence). CDR3: CASSLKGNQPQHF.

The chain has TRBV27 and TRBJ1-2. The CDR3 spans 13 residues. Germline CDR1 MNHEY, CDR2 SMNVEV (reference sequence). The CDR3 region is CASRRDANYGYTF.